This T cell receptor beta chain came from a study of blood T cell repertoires in COVID-19. Study-wide context: Material from acute and convalescent COVID-19 was sourced from the United States, Italy and Spain. The analysed material was cDNA or gDNA that came from T cells, B-cell-depleted T cells, or PBMCs.

Method: immunoSEQ multiplex PCR; TCRdb's copy keeps in-frame clones and lacks some. This table has 24,000 or so clones, about 90% appearing once. This TCR was sampled from a man in his 70s in a cohort sampled during active COVID-19. Sequenced sample: peripheral blood.

The CDR3, as DNA: TGTGCCAGCAGCTTACCTACTAGGACTAGCGGGAGCACAGATACGCAGTATTTT. Its translation is CASSLPTRTSGSTDTQYF. The V call is TRBV7-8, the J call TRBJ2-3, with 11 nucleotides matching TRBD2. This CDR3 is 18 amino acids long. V was clipped by 2 bases and J by 0 bases; unmatched bases: 7. CDR1 is SGHVS, CDR2 FQNEAQ, per germline.